This T cell receptor (beta chain) was identified in a study of T cells in Graves' hyperthyroidism and ophthalmopathy. Study outcomes and limitations: Blood shared most expanded thyroid clonotypes above 0.001. Before onset, by a median of approximately 6.2 months, the model predicted ophthalmopathy.

The CDR3 regions of TCR beta were amplified from RNA transcripts. First-round RT-PCR with HTBI primers amplified the TCR CDR3 region. TCRdb called the multiplex PCR reads again in MiXCR, with one record for every CDR3 protein. This sample has approximately 400,000 distinct CDR3 sequences, with roughly 20% found just once. This CDR3 region has 13 residues. Trimming took off 2 bases at V and 0 bases at J, with 4 bases between the two ends. From germline, CDR1 is SNHLY and CDR2 FYNNEI. For this clonotype: Its antigen remains unidentified.

This TCR derives from a man younger than 30 with Graves' ophthalmopathy. The chain employs TRBV2 and TRBJ2-5; D remains unclear. The sample was blood. The chain's CDR3 is CASSERYQETQYF. The CDR3 bases are TGTGCCAGCAGTGAAAGGTACCAAGAGACCCAGTACTTC.